These 31 T cell receptor beta chains were sequenced from one sample in a study of blood T cells in healthy people across ages. A second PCR of 7 to 11 cycles used a sample-barcoded 5' primer and a J-beta primer mix. TCRdb re-called the 5' RACE reads with MiXCR, one entry per CDR3 protein. Of about 1,400,000 distinct CDR3 sequences listed, 40% to 50% are singletons. Sequencing used blood. These receptors all stem from a woman aged 18-29 years in good health.

This clonotype was recorded a few times. The J gene is TRBJ2-2, the V gene TRBV12-3 or TRBV12-4, with 7 bases that match TRBD2. There are 15 residues in the CDR3. Trimming cost V 3 bases and J 4 bases; bases outside gene matches: 5. The CDR3 loop reads CASSLRLAATGELFF. The DNA for the CDR3 is TGTGCCAGCAGTTTGAGGCTAGCGGCCACCGGGGAGCTGTTTTTT.

This rearrangement joins TRBV7-2 to TRBJ2-1; D ambiguous. With 4 bases removed from V and 3 bases from J, the gap between germline ends came to 7 bases. The CDR3 sequence is 13 residues long. CDR1 and CDR2 from the germline V gene are SGHTA and FQGNSA. CDR3: CASSSWVYNEQFF. The CDR3 nucleotides read TGTGCCAGCAGCTCCTGGGTCTACAATGAGCAGTTCTTC.

There are a few counts of this clonotype. This chain uses TRBV3-1 with TRBJ2-1; 8 bases fit TRBD1. In germline, CDR1 is LGHDT, CDR2 YNNKEL (reference sequence). The CDR3 is made up of 16 amino acids. V gave up 5 bases and J gave up 1 base; unmatched junction bases: 7. The CDR3 DNA reads as TGTGCCAGCAGCTTTCGGACAGGGTTATCCTACAATGAGCAGTTCTTC. Encoded protein: CASSFRTGLSYNEQFF.

Of note for this clonotype: At one of its ends the junction is not consistent with the germline gene, which may arise from a read error. The chain recombines TRBV7-9 with TRBJ2-1; D may be TRBD2 (5 bases). Germline V gives CDR1 SEHNR, CDR2 FQNEAQ (reference sequence). This CDR3 comprises 13 residues. The CDR3: CTSSSGPGLSSFF. CDR3 sequence (DNA): TGTACCAGCAGCTCCGGACCCGGACTTTCCTCGTTCTTC.

This clonotype appeared a few times. CDR3 residues: CASSPTTVTPDTQYF. For the CDR3, the DNA is TGTGCCAGCAGTCCGACGACAGTGACCCCGGATACGCAGTATTTT. The rearrangement links TRBV12-3 or TRBV12-4 to TRBJ2-3; weak D call: TRBD1 (5 bases). The V and J ends lost 5 bases and 6 bases respectively, with 18 bases between them. The CDR3 runs to 15 residues.

This clonotype showed up just a few times. The chain is built from TRBV4-1 and TRBJ2-7; 8 bases fit TRBD2. CDR3 length: 13 amino acids. Looked up from germline, CDR1 is MGHRA and CDR2 is YSYEKL. The trim removed 3 bases at V and 7 bases at J, leaving 5 bases unmatched. The CDR3 reads CASSQIGGGEQYF. CDR3 in DNA: TGCGCCAGCAGCCAGATAGGCGGGGGGGAGCAGTACTTC.

J is TRBJ2-7 and V is TRBV5-1, with no clear D. The CDR3 is 17 residues long. Germline V gives CDR1 SGHRS, CDR2 YFSETQ. Trimming left V 0 bases short and J 7 bases short, with 23 bases between. The CDR3: CASSLVGRSGSYNEQYF. The CDR3 bases are TGCGCCAGCAGCTTGGTAGGTAGATCGGGTTCCTACAATGAGCAGTACTTC.

CDR3 sequence: CASSQVTGGEKRYGYTF. CDR3 in DNA: TGCGCCAGCAGCCAAGTTACAGGGGGCGAAAAACGCTATGGCTACACCTTC. The rearrangement uses TRBV4-1 and TRBJ1-2, with TRBD1 identical over 9 bases. The germline gives CDR1 MGHRA, CDR2 YSYEKL. The CDR3 extends over 17 amino acids. The J segment lost 4 bases and the V segment lost 1 base, leaving 10 bases of the junction unmatched.

Ten or more counts support this clonotype. V gene TRBV20-1 combines with J gene TRBJ1-4; unclear D gene. CDR1 is DFQATT, CDR2 SNEGSKA, per germline (reference sequence). The CDR3 contains 13 residues. Trimming cost V 0 bases and J 5 bases, with 7 bases left between them. CDR3 DNA sequence: TGCAGTGCTAGAGACAGCCAAAATGAAAAACTGTTTTTT. Translating gives CSARDSQNEKLFF.

The genes are TRBV20-1 and TRBJ2-7; maybe TRBD2 (6 bases). From germline, CDR1 is DFQATT and CDR2 SNEGSKA (reference sequence). The length of the CDR3 is 13 residues. Trimming pared 4 bases from V and 3 bases from J, leaving 13 bases between. The CDR3 loop is CSAKAGKYYEQYF. As DNA, the CDR3 is TGCAGTGCTAAGGCGGGGAAATACTACGAGCAGTACTTC.

This rearrangement joins TRBV5-6 to TRBJ2-7; D possibly corresponds to TRBD2 (5 bases). V lost 2 bases and J lost 9, with 18 bases in between. The CDR3 has 14 residues. The V gene's germline CDR1 is SGHDT and CDR2 YYEEEE. DNA of the CDR3: TGTGCCAGCAGCTTCAAAAGCGGTAGCCCCTGGCAGTACTTC. It translates to CASSFKSGSPWQYF.

This clonotype has only a few counts. The chain links TRBV6-4 to TRBJ1-4; TRBD1 agrees at 10 bases. Trimming removed 0 bases from V and 5 bases from J; junction bases left unmatched: 9. This CDR3 contains 18 residues. Germline assignment: CDR1 MRHNA and CDR2 SNTAGT. CDR3 nucleotides: TGTGCCAGCAGTGACTCCTCGACAGGGGGCCGTAGGAATGAAAAACTGTTTTTT. Residues: CASSDSSTGGRRNEKLFF.

The V call is TRBV2, the J call TRBJ2-5; tentatively, D is TRBD1 (5 bases). The germline V gene has CDR1 SNHLY and CDR2 FYNNEI. This CDR3 spans 14 amino acids. Trimming pared 8 bases from V and 11 bases from J, leaving 24 bases between. The chain's CDR3 is CASQDSVSYNEQYF. The CDR3 DNA follows: TGTGCCAGCCAAGACAGCGTCTCCTACAATGAGCAGTACTTC.

This chain uses TRBV12-3 or TRBV12-4 with TRBJ2-1; D is perhaps TRBD1 (5 bases). The J call may be wrong; the DNA end is better matched by TRBJ2-7. This CDR3 is 13 amino acids long. The chain's CDR3 is CASRDIRANEQYF. The CDR3 coding sequence is TGTGCCAGCAGGGACATAAGAGCAAATGAGCAGTACTTC.

The chain links TRBV6-6 to TRBJ2-1; D not certain. V was cut by 8 bases and J by 3 bases, with 8 bases left in between. CDR1 and CDR2 (germline): MNHNY, SVGAGI (reference sequence). The CDR3 sequence is 12 residues long. The CDR3 sequence: CASGAFYNEQFF. CDR3 coding DNA: TGTGCCAGCGGCGCCTTCTACAATGAGCAGTTCTTC.

This clonotype has only a few counts. The genes are TRBV10-3 and TRBJ2-3; 11 bases line up with TRBD2. The V segment lost 0 bases and the J segment 1 base; nucleotides outside the gene matches: 3. This CDR3 contains 17 residues. Germline lookup yields CDR1 ENHRY and CDR2 SYGVKD. The CDR3, as DNA: TGTGCCATCAGTGAGTCGGTAGCGGGGGGGGGCACAGATACGCAGTATTTT. Protein: CAISESVAGGGTDTQYF.

As for this clonotype: Possible read error: a much larger clone is one base away. DNA for the CDR3: TGTGCCATCAGTGAGGAGATAGCGGGCAATGAGCAGTACTTC. This gives the protein CAISEEIAGNEQYF. This chain connects TRBV10-3 to TRBJ2-5; TRBD2 matches 7 bases. J lost 11 bases, V lost 2 bases, and 11 bases had no gene match. The CDR3 loop spans 14 amino acids. Germline V lookup: CDR1 ENHRY, CDR2 SYGVKD.

V usage is TRBV5-1 and J usage is TRBJ1-1; no reliable D call. Trimming stripped 1 base from V and 4 bases from J, with 11 bases between. The CDR3 totals 14 residues. Germline CDR1 is SGHRS and CDR2 is YFSETQ. CDR3 protein: CASSLSSETTEAFF. For the CDR3, the DNA is TGCGCCAGCAGCTTGTCCTCGGAGACCACTGAAGCTTTCTTT.

In this sample, this clonotype turned up a few times. This chain joins TRBV10-3 and TRBJ1-5; TRBD1 matches 7 bases. The CDR3 is 14 residues long. The ends lost 5 bases at V and 6 bases at J; junction bases unmatched: 7. Germline CDR1 and CDR2: ENHRY and SYGVKD. The CDR3: CAISTDREGQPQHF. The CDR3 nucleotides are TGTGCCATCAGTACCGACAGGGAGGGTCAGCCCCAGCATTTT.

The rearrangement uses TRBV3-1 and TRBJ2-1; D gene ambiguous. TRBJ2-7 matches the DNA end more closely, so the J call is doubtful. CDR1 and CDR2 from the germline V gene are LGHDT and YNNKEL (reference sequence). There are 14 residues in the CDR3. CDR3 loop: CASSAPGRYNEQYF. The CDR3, as DNA: TGTGCCAGCAGCGCTCCGGGTCGTTACAATGAGCAGTACTTC.

The chain has TRBV9 and TRBJ2-6, with D maybe TRBD1 (7 bases). Deletions cut 1 base from V and 0 bases from J, with 11 bases between. The CDR3 totals 17 residues. From germline, CDR1 is SGDLS and CDR2 YYNGEE. Here the CDR3 reads CASSVQGGSSGANVLTF. The DNA of the CDR3 is TGTGCCAGCAGCGTACAGGGGGGTTCCTCTGGGGCCAACGTCCTGACTTTC.

The rearrangement links TRBV5-4 to TRBJ2-3; 8 bases align to TRBD2. Germline trimming cut 3 bases from V and 11 bases from J; bases unmatched to any gene: 20. CDR1 is SGHNT, CDR2 YYREEE, per germline (reference sequence). The CDR3 consists of 17 residues. In nucleotides, the CDR3 is TGTGCCAGCAGCTCCTCCGGCGGGGGGACTTCACCGGTAGGGCAGTATTTT. Translation gives CASSSSGGGTSPVGQYF.

The chain combines TRBV7-9 with TRBJ2-7; tentatively, D is TRBD1 (6 bases). Germline V lookup: CDR1 SEHNR, CDR2 FQNEAQ (reference sequence). Trimming removed 3 bases from V and 5 bases from J, with 14 bases in between. The CDR3 sequence is 14 residues long. The CDR3, as DNA: TGTGCCAGCAGCTTCCAGGGGCAGGCGGACGAGCAGTACTTC. It yields the protein CASSFQGQADEQYF. Supplemented by reference TRBV7-9 and TRBJ2-7, the full variable domain reads DTGVSQNPRHKITKRGQNVTFRCDPISEHNRLYWYRQTLGQGPEFLTYFQNEAQLEKSRLLSDRFSAERPKGSFSTLEIQRTEQGDSAMYLCASSFQGQADEQYFGPGTRLTVT.

This clonotype was observed a few times. This rearrangement joins TRBV4-2 to TRBJ2-3, with D uncertain. The CDR3 has 16 amino acids. Germline values: CDR1 LGHNA, CDR2 YNFKEQ. The V end lost 0 bases, the J end lost 1 base, and 11 bases lay between the germline ends. DNA for the CDR3: TGTGCCAGCAGCCAAGATGGGTCCCGTGGCACAGATACGCAGTATTTT. This translates into CASSQDGSRGTDTQYF.

The chain uses TRBV11-2 and TRBJ1-4; possibly TRBD1 for D (6 bases). V shed 1 base and J shed 10 bases, with 31 bases lying between them. The CDR3 extends over 20 amino acids. Germline lookup yields CDR1 SGHAT and CDR2 FQNNGV. The CDR3 loop is CASSLGPSALRGSRSGKLFF. CDR3 nucleotides: TGTGCCAGCAGCTTAGGCCCTTCGGCCCTAAGGGGGAGCAGAAGTGGAAAACTGTTTTTT.

Concerning this clonotype itself: At one of its ends the junction is not consistent with the germline gene, which may arise from a read error. The genes are TRBV6-6 and TRBJ1-2; the D is unclear. Germline CDR1 reads MNHNY; CDR2 reads SVGAGI (reference sequence). There are 14 residues in the CDR3. Here the CDR3 DNA reads TGTGTCAGCAGTTACCTCATAGAGGTGTATGGCTACACCTTC. The encoded protein is CVSSYLIEVYGYTF.

The rearrangement joins TRBV24-1 to TRBJ2-1, with 9 bases that match TRBD2. J lost 8 bases, V lost 4 bases, and 8 bases had no gene match. Germline V gene data show CDR1 as KGHDR and CDR2 as SFDVKD. The CDR3 contains 15 residues. The CDR3 DNA sequence: TGTGCCACCAGTGACCGCGTAGCGGGAGTGGATGAGCAGTTCTTC. It translates to CATSDRVAGVDEQFF.

As for this clonotype: One end of the junction does not line up with germline, which may come from a read error. The V gene is TRBV5-1, the J gene TRBJ2-7; D is unclear. This CDR3 is built from 12 residues. Germline V CDR1 and CDR2: SGHRS, YFSETQ. The CDR3 spells CAGSLVGYEQYF. In nucleotides, the CDR3 is TGCGCCGGCAGCTTGGTTGGTTACGAGCAGTACTTC.

The chain is built from TRBV27 and TRBJ2-1; D ambiguous. The germline V and J ends were trimmed by 4 bases and 7 bases, with 11 bases remaining between them. The CDR3 totals 13 residues. CDR1 and CDR2 (germline): MNHEY, SMNVEV (reference sequence). In DNA form, the CDR3 reads TGTGCCAGCAGTTGCGGAGCTCCAAATGAGCAGTTCTTC. Its translation is CASSCGAPNEQFF.

For this clonotype: One end of the junction does not line up with germline, which may come from a read error. The rearrangement uses TRBV7-9 and TRBJ1-4, with no clear D. Germline V gene sequence: CDR1 SEHNR, CDR2 FQNEAQ (reference sequence). The CDR3 runs 15 residues. CDR3 DNA sequence: TGTGTCAGCAGCTTAGACGGCGGTGGACGAGAAAAACTGTTTTTT. As protein: CVSSLDGGGREKLFF.

This chain joins TRBV27 and TRBJ1-2; TRBD1 might be the D (6 bases). The CDR3 length is 15 residues. The germline CDR1 and CDR2 sequences are MNHEY and SMNVEV (reference sequence). Trimming removed 5 bases at V and 6 bases at J, with 19 bases between. The CDR3 loop reads CASSPEPGQINGYTF. CDR3 sequence (DNA): TGTGCCAGCAGTCCTGAACCGGGACAAATAAATGGCTACACCTTC.